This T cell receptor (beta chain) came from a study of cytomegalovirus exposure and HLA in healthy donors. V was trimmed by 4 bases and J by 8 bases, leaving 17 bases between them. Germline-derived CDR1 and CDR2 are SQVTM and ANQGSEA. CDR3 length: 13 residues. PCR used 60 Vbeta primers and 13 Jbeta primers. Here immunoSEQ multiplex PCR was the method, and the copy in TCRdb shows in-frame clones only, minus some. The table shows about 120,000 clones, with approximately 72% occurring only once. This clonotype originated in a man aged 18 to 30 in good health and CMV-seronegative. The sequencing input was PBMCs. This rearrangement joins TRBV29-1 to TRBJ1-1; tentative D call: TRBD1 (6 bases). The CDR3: CSVARAGATEAFF. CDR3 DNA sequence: TGCAGCGTTGCCAGGGCAGGGGCGACGGAAGCTTTCTTT.